This T cell receptor (beta chain) was captured in a study of T cell changes during pregnancy in multiple sclerosis. V lost 5 bases to trimming and J lost 5 bases, with 14 bases between them. The germline gives CDR1 SGHRS, CDR2 YFSETQ. The CDR3 has 14 amino acids. Measured with immunoSEQ multiplex PCR; TCRdb has only the in-frame clones, and not every one. Among around 80,000 clones listed, about 90% were seen once. The TCR originated in a female donor with multiple sclerosis, enrolled in a pregnancy study. The V gene is TRBV5-1, the J gene TRBJ2-1; D possibly corresponds to TRBD1 (6 bases). The starting material was peripheral blood, obtained before pregnancy. The CDR3 DNA sequence: TGCGCCAGCAGTAGACCCAGGGGTGACAATGAGCAGTTCTTC. It encodes CASSRPRGDNEQFF.